This T cell receptor (beta chain) originates from a study of OX40 agonist ivuxolimab in advanced cancers. Study context: The patients received agonistic anti-OX40 (CD134) antibody ivuxolimab. Eligibility admitted prior anti-PD-1, anti-PD-L1 or anti-CTLA-4 therapy; about 40% had some. General study results and limits: CD8+ T cells (on average) carried more expanded clones than CD4+ T cells.

Data came from immunoSEQ multiplex PCR; TCRdb stores just in-frame clones and leaves some out. The profile covers roughly 15,000 clones, with around 80% appearing a single time and approximately 24% taken by the ten largest. There are 15 residues in the CDR3. Germline V gives CDR1 MNHEY, CDR2 SMNVEV (reference sequence). V was shortened by 5 bases and J by 3 bases, with 17 bases between the two germline ends. In the case of this clone: Its antigen is currently unknown.

The sequence was collected from an adult with an advanced solid tumor such as melanoma, head and neck, liver or kidney cancer. The specimen comprised CD4+ or CD8+ T cells sorted from blood, sampled in a trial of the OX40 agonist ivuxolimab. The J gene is TRBJ2-7, the V gene TRBV27; maybe TRBD2 (6 bases). CDR3 region: CASSPGAGTYYEQYF. The CDR3 DNA sequence: TGTGCCAGCAGTCCGGGAGCGGGCACTTACTACGAGCAGTACTTC.